This T cell receptor beta chain originates from a study of blood T cell repertoires in COVID-19. All enrollees were roughly 18 to 90 years old and from under 25 US areas. Either two negative PCRs, clearance, or symptom resolution qualified Cohort 3 donors as recovered. The authors' processing: Estimation of nucleated cell counts was performed using reference gene primer amplification. Assay used: immunoSEQ multiplex PCR; TCRdb lists only in-frame clones, some missing. V, J and clone size reflect that table, while D and trimming were determined from the DNA. The sample comprises approximately 300,000 clones, around 84% of which are singletons, and less than 11% rests with the top ten. Trimming took 3 bases from V and 4 from J, leaving 6 bases between them. The CDR3 totals 12 residues. Germline V CDR1 and CDR2: WSHSY, SAAADI.

Sample: PBMCs or T cells enriched from blood (not recorded which). The rearrangement joins TRBV10-2 to TRBJ1-2; no clear D gene. This sequence was found in a young woman who had recovered from COVID-19. The CDR3 here is CASSESSYGYTF. The CDR3 DNA reads as TGCGCCAGCAGTGAATCTTCCTATGGCTACACCTTC.